This entry lists 5 T cell receptor beta chains sequenced from one sample in a study of cytomegalovirus exposure and HLA in healthy donors. PCR primers comprised 60 Vbeta and 13 Jbeta primers. Some clones are missing from TCRdb's copy, which holds only in-frame ones; the method was immunoSEQ multiplex PCR. The sample lists around 130,000 clones, about 81% occurring once. The sample consisted of PBMCs. The source is a middle-aged man in good health and CMV-seronegative.

In this sample, this clone turned up once. The chain has TRBV12-5 and TRBJ2-5; TRBD1 agrees at 8 bases. Germline CDR1 reads LGHNT; CDR2 reads FRNRAP. This CDR3 is built from 13 residues. V gave up 1 base and J gave up 11 bases; unmatched junction bases: 6. The CDR3 region is CASGLGQGYEQYF. The CDR3, as DNA: TGTGCTAGTGGTTTGGGACAGGGGTATGAGCAGTACTTC.

This clone appeared once. The genes are TRBV30 and TRBJ2-5, with D perhaps TRBD2 (5 bases). Germline V gives CDR1 GTSNPN, CDR2 SVGIG (reference sequence). V lost 7 bases and J lost 5, with 14 bases in between. The CDR3 has 12 amino acids. The CDR3 bases are TGTGCCTATAAGGGCGGCGGGGAGACCCAGTACTTC. This gives the protein CAYKGGGETQYF.

This chain connects TRBV19 to TRBJ1-1; 7 bases agree with TRBD1. Germline V lookup: CDR1 LNHDA, CDR2 SQIVND (reference sequence). The trim removed 4 bases at V and 2 bases at J, leaving 10 bases unmatched. CDR3 length equals 16 residues. In DNA, the CDR3 is TGTGCCAGTAGTACTCGGACCGGGACAGCAAACACTGAAGCTTTCTTT. Encoded protein: CASSTRTGTANTEAFF.

Concerning this clone itself: The junction does not match germline at one end; this may be a read error. V and J are TRBV28 and TRBJ2-7; TRBD2 aligns across 7 bases. The CDR3 is 16 residues long. Germline V gene lookup returns CDR1 MDHEN and CDR2 SYDVKM. CDR3 loop: CTSSFDLVGLVYEQYF. The CDR3 nucleotides read TGTACCAGCAGTTTTGATTTGGTAGGACTAGTGTACGAGCAGTACTTC.

V is TRBV6-5 and J is TRBJ2-7; D possibly corresponds to TRBD1 (5 bases). Per germline, CDR1 MNHEY and CDR2 SVGAGI. Trimming removed 6 bases from V and 1 base from J, with 13 bases in between. The CDR3 sequence is 14 residues long. CDR3 sequence reads: CASSKRQSSYEQYF. DNA for the CDR3: TGTGCCAGCAGCAAGCGACAGTCATCCTACGAGCAGTACTTC.